Listed below are T cell receptor beta chains from one sample, sequenced in a study of blood T cells in healthy people across ages. TCRdb analysed the 5' RACE reads with MiXCR anew, one entry per CDR3 protein. The table includes around 1.5 million distinct CDR3 sequences, roughly 45% detected once. Sequencing was done on a sample of blood. The source of these receptors is a woman aged 18-29 years in good health. The conserved cysteine and the conserved F or W are not part of the CDR3 here. A D gene is named only where the DNA matches it firmly.

TRBV28	TRBJ1-2	.	ASTSRGGSYT
TRBV7-3	TRBJ2-4	TRBD2	ASSPLTSGGEAKNIQY
TRBV7-9	TRBJ2-5	TRBD1	ASSWPGQKYEETQY
TRBV20-1	TRBJ2-7	TRBD2	SARDRGDLYEQY
TRBV2	TRBJ1-1	TRBD1	ASRDRIEAF
TRBV28	TRBJ1-6	TRBD1	ASRPRDRGRSPLH
TRBV11-2	TRBJ2-3	TRBD1	ASNSLGDSKKADTQY
TRBV7-9	TRBJ2-2	.	ASSFPKEGPNTGELF
TRBV29-1	TRBJ2-1	.	SVHASRHNEQF
TRBV7-8	TRBJ1-5	.	ASSLWDSNQPQH
TRBV5-5	TRBJ2-1	TRBD1	ASRDRGYNEQF
TRBV6-1	TRBJ1-2	.	ASSELGYT
TRBV4-1	TRBJ1-2	.	ASSQGGPNNYGYT
TRBV14	.	.	ASSQVLRDYEQY
TRBV28	TRBJ1-2	.	ASSLGAHHYGYT
TRBV20-1	TRBJ2-7	.	SARDPGELYEQY
TRBV5-1	TRBJ2-7	.	ASSLEGFSTYEQY
TRBV5-1	TRBJ1-4	.	ASSLEDGGNEKLF
TRBV20-1	TRBJ2-7	TRBD2	SARVGGGRASEQY
TRBV10-1	TRBJ2-2	.	ASSLRGRGELF
TRBV6-1	TRBJ2-7	TRBD1	ASSWTGAYREQY
TRBV7-2	TRBJ2-1	.	ASSAHNEQF
TRBV6-5	TRBJ2-7	TRBD2	ASSSPGGTTYEQY
TRBV29-1	TRBJ2-5	TRBD2	SVDRTSGGETQY
TRBV7-2	.	.	ASSFQTAYQETQF
TRBV27	TRBJ2-5	TRBD2	ASSLFGGAYEQY
TRBV3-1	TRBJ1-2	TRBD1	ASSQVKRDRGLDYGYT
TRBV12-5	TRBJ1-6	.	ASGLFGGGGDSPLH
TRBV7-2	TRBJ1-6	TRBD1	ASRPGQHNNSPLH
TRBV9	TRBJ2-7	.	ASSGTGNYEQY
TRBV6-5	TRBJ1-6	TRBD1	ASSFLDRDRRPLH
TRBV2	TRBJ2-7	.	ASTRISYEQY
TRBV6-2/TRBV6-3	TRBJ1-1	.	ASSEAYTEAF